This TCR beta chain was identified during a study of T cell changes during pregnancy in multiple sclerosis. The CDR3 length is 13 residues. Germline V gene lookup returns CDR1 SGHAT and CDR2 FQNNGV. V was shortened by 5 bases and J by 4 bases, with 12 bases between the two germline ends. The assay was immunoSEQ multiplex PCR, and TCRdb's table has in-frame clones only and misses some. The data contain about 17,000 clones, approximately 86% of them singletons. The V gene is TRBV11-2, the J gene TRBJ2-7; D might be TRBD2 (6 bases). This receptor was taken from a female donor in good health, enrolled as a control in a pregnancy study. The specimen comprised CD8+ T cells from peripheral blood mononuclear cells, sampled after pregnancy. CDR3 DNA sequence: TGTGCCAGCAGCCGACTCGGGACTTACGAGCAGTACTTC. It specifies CASSRLGTYEQYF. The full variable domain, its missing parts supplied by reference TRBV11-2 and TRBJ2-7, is EAGVAQSPRYKIIEKRQSVAFWCNPISGHATLYWYQQILGQGPKLLIQFQNNGVVDDSQLPKDRFSAERLKGVDSTLKIQPAKLEDSAVYLCASSRLGTYEQYFGPGTRLTVT.